These 20 T cell receptor beta chains were all obtained from the same sample, sequenced in a study of blood T cell repertoires in COVID-19. Sequencing was performed with immunoSEQ multiplex PCR; in TCRdb, only in-frame clones are kept and a portion is missing. Of some 45,000 clones detected, approximately 93% appear once; the ten largest clones hold roughly 0.99%. Sequencing used peripheral blood. All receptors derive from a man in his 60s with COVID-19, enrolled during active disease.

This clone has only one observation. The chain links TRBV7-2 to TRBJ2-5; no clear D. Germline V CDR1 and CDR2: SGHTA, FQGNSA. Trimming removed 1 base from V and 5 bases from J, with 20 bases in between. This CDR3 has 17 residues. This chain's CDR3 is CASSLVISRFQAETQYF. Written as DNA, the CDR3 is TGTGCCAGCAGCTTAGTTATCTCAAGGTTTCAAGCGGAGACCCAGTACTTC.

The chain employs TRBV2 and TRBJ1-1, with no clear D. With 0 bases removed from V and 3 bases from J, the gap between germline ends came to 8 bases. The CDR3 loop spans 14 amino acids. Germline loops: CDR1 SNHLY, CDR2 FYNNEI. As DNA, the CDR3 is TGTGCCAGCAGTGAAGCGGGGAGAGACACTGAAGCTTTCTTT. It specifies CASSEAGRDTEAFF.

The J gene is TRBJ1-4, the V gene TRBV11-2, with a tentative D call TRBD1 (6 bases). V shed 5 bases and J shed 7 bases, with 14 bases lying between them. Germline assignment: CDR1 SGHAT and CDR2 FQNNGV. The length of the CDR3 is 14 residues. CDR3 in DNA: TGTGCCAGCAGCCCTTTCGACAGGAGTGAAAAACTGTTTTTT. Its translation is CASSPFDRSEKLFF. The full variable domain, in which reference TRBV11-2 and TRBJ1-4 provide the parts outside the CDR3, is EAGVAQSPRYKIIEKRQSVAFWCNPISGHATLYWYQQILGQGPKLLIQFQNNGVVDDSQLPKDRFSAERLKGVDSTLKIQPAKLEDSAVYLCASSPFDRSEKLFFGSGTQLSVL.

The chain is built from TRBV7-9 and TRBJ2-7; D gene uncertain. This CDR3 has 13 amino acids. From germline, CDR1 is SEHNR and CDR2 FQNEAQ (reference sequence). Trimming left V 5 bases short and J 0 bases short, with 8 bases between. CDR3 coding DNA: TGTGCCAGCAGCGGCACCAGCTCCTACGAGCAGTACTTC. Translating it yields CASSGTSSYEQYF.

The rearrangement joins TRBV6-5 to TRBJ2-3; D possibly corresponds to TRBD2 (6 bases). CDR1 and CDR2 from the germline V gene are MNHEY and SVGAGI. The germline V and J ends were trimmed by 3 bases and 2 bases, with 12 bases remaining between them. There are 15 residues in the CDR3. CDR3 region: CASSYLGGDTDTQYF. Written as DNA, the CDR3 is TGTGCCAGCAGTTATCTCGGGGGAGACACAGATACGCAGTATTTT.

The J gene is TRBJ1-2, the V gene TRBV3-1 (or the pseudogene TRBV3-2); weak D call: TRBD1 (6 bases). Germline lookup yields CDR1 LGHDT and CDR2 YNNKEL (reference sequence). Trimming took 0 bases from V and 7 from J, leaving 12 bases between them. CDR3 size: 14 residues. CDR3 residues: CASSQESQGSGYTF. As DNA, the CDR3 is TGTGCCAGCAGCCAAGAAAGTCAGGGGAGTGGCTACACCTTC.

The gene calls are TRBV15 and TRBJ1-1, with 7 bases aligning to TRBD1. CDR1 LNHNV and CDR2 YYDKDF come from the germline V gene (reference sequence). CDR3 length equals 14 residues. V shed 9 bases and J 1 base; nucleotides not matched to a gene: 8. In DNA, the CDR3 is TGTGCCACACAAAGACAGGGTGCGAACACTGAAGCTTTCTTT. Amino acids: CATQRQGANTEAFF. Combining the CDR3 with reference TRBV15 and TRBJ1-1 gives the whole variable domain DAMVIQNPRYQVTQFGKPVTLSCSQTLNHNVMYWYQQKSSQAPKLLFHYYDKDFNNEADTPDNFQSRRPNTSFCFLDIRSPGLGDTAMYLCATQRQGANTEAFFGQGTRLTVV.

The genes are TRBV12-3 or TRBV12-4 and TRBJ1-1; D may be TRBD1 (5 bases). The CDR3 totals 11 residues. V dropped 4 bases and J dropped 8 bases, with 8 bases sitting between them. The CDR3 DNA is TGTGCCAGCAGTTGGGGGGGGGAAGCTTTCTTT. Protein: CASSWGGEAFF.

CDR3 in DNA: TGTGCCAGCAGTGACACTACAGGGGCATCCTACAATGAGCAGTTCTTC. It yields the protein CASSDTTGASYNEQFF. The chain employs TRBV25-1 and TRBJ2-1; 7 positions agree with TRBD1. V gave up 3 bases and J gave up 1 base; unmatched junction bases: 6. Looked up from germline, CDR1 is MGHDK and CDR2 is SYGVNS. The CDR3 loop spans 16 amino acids.

The rearrangement uses TRBV28 and TRBJ1-5; D uncertain. Germline V gene data show CDR1 as MDHEN and CDR2 as SYDVKM. The CDR3 has 17 residues. The ends were cut back, 2 bases at V and 4 bases at J, with 18 bases in the middle. The CDR3 loop reads CASSLPRPLGENQPQHF. The CDR3 nucleotides are TGTGCCAGCAGTTTACCACGACCTCTCGGGGAGAATCAGCCCCAGCATTTT.

The J gene is TRBJ1-1, the V gene TRBV6-2 or TRBV6-3; 8 positions agree with TRBD1. The CDR3 sequence is 14 residues long. The V gene end was trimmed by 5 bases and the J gene end by 5 bases; junction bases not matched to a gene: 7. CDR1 MNHEY and CDR2 SVGEGT come from the germline V gene. CDR3 nucleotides: TGTGCCAGCAGTGGACAGGGATTATTGACTGAAGCTTTCTTT. Its protein is CASSGQGLLTEAFF.

The chain recombines TRBV5-6 with TRBJ2-1; 8 bases are shared with TRBD1. The CDR3 length is 17 residues. Germline V gene lookup returns CDR1 SGHDT and CDR2 YYEEEE. With 4 bases clipped from V and 0 bases from J, the junction kept 9 bases outside the gene matches. The CDR3 DNA is TGTGCCAGCAGCCCCAGGACAGGGCACAGCTCCTACAATGAGCAGTTCTTC. It yields the protein CASSPRTGHSSYNEQFF. Combining the CDR3 with reference TRBV5-6 and TRBJ2-1 gives the whole variable domain DAGVTQSPTHLIKTRGQQVTLRCSPKSGHDTVSWYQQALGQGPQFIFQYYEEEERQRGNFPDRFSGHQFPNYSSELNVNALLLGDSALYLCASSPRTGHSSYNEQFFGPGTRLTVL.

The V call is TRBV5-1, the J call TRBJ2-3, with D possibly matching TRBD1 (5 bases). V lost 4 bases and J 2 bases, leaving 11 bases between the germline ends. The CDR3 length is 14 residues. CDR1 SGHRS and CDR2 YFSETQ come from the germline V gene. The CDR3 sequence: CASSPTTDTDTQYF. For the CDR3, the DNA is TGCGCCAGCAGCCCTACGACAGACACAGATACGCAGTATTTT.

The chain recombines TRBV10-3 with TRBJ1-2; 8 nucleotides match TRBD1. J was trimmed by 4 bases and V by 6 bases; bases with no gene match: 10. CDR3 length: 15 amino acids. Germline loops: CDR1 ENHRY, CDR2 SYGVKD. The CDR3 sequence is CAISREWGQAYGYTF. In DNA form, the CDR3 reads TGTGCCATCAGCCGGGAGTGGGGACAGGCCTATGGCTACACCTTC.

V gene TRBV7-2 combines with J gene TRBJ2-5; 8 nucleotides agree with TRBD2. This CDR3 spans 16 amino acids. CDR1 and CDR2 (germline): SGHTA, FQGNSA. With 1 base clipped from V and 9 bases from J, the junction kept 13 bases outside the gene matches. CDR3 region: CASSLGFLAGGGAQYF. CDR3 in DNA: TGTGCCAGCAGCTTAGGGTTCCTAGCGGGTGGCGGGGCCCAGTACTTC.

This clone is a singleton in its sample. V and J are TRBV28 and TRBJ2-1, with 12 bases matching TRBD2. The V and J ends lost 2 bases and 9 bases, in that order; junction bases with no gene match: 8. CDR3 length: 16 residues. The germline V gene has CDR1 MDHEN and CDR2 SYDVKM. CDR3 nucleotide sequence: TGTGCCAGCAGTTTACTCCTAGCGGGAGGGCTGGGTGAGCAGTTCTTC. Translation: CASSLLLAGGLGEQFF.

This rearrangement joins TRBV19 to TRBJ2-2; 9 bases are a match to TRBD1. This CDR3 spans 16 amino acids. In germline, CDR1 is LNHDA, CDR2 SQIVND (reference sequence). J lost 6 bases, V lost 6 bases, and 11 bases had no gene match. The CDR3, as DNA: TGTGCCAGTAGACCCGGGACAGGGAGGTCAGCCGGGGAGCTGTTTTTT. Translating it yields CASRPGTGRSAGELFF.

This chain uses TRBV28 with TRBJ2-2; a possible D gene is TRBD2 (6 bases). The CDR3 spans 14 residues. V was shortened by 6 bases and J by 4 bases, with 12 bases between the two germline ends. CDR1 and CDR2 from the germline V gene are MDHEN and SYDVKM. This CDR3 is CASRRTTSTGELFF. DNA for the CDR3: TGTGCCAGCAGAAGGACTACCAGCACCGGGGAGCTGTTTTTT.

This chain connects TRBV9 to TRBJ1-3; TRBD1 aligns across 10 bases. The CDR3 totals 15 residues. Germline CDR1 is SGDLS and CDR2 is YYNGEE. The V segment lost 2 bases and the J segment 2 bases; nucleotides outside the gene matches: 1. CDR3 in amino acids: CASSVGTGAGNTIYF. CDR3 DNA sequence: TGTGCCAGCAGCGTGGGGACAGGGGCTGGAAACACCATATATTTT.

As regards this clone: Likely a read error: the CDR3 ends without its conserved phenylalanine or tryptophan. The DNA is omitted, as the CDR3 cannot be located on it reliably, and the CDR3 follows TCRdb's listing. The J gene is TRBJ2-7, the V gene TRBV5-1; TRBD2 is taken as the D call from the table, unchecked against the DNA. Germline CDR1 reads SGHRS; CDR2 reads YFSETQ. Termini included, the CDR3 measures 10 amino acids. The CDR3 loop reads CASSFPGGGS.